The 16 T cell receptor beta chains below all came from one sample that was sequenced in a study of blood T cell repertoires in COVID-19. The assay was immunoSEQ multiplex PCR, and TCRdb's table has in-frame clones only and misses some. The sample yields about 11,000 clones, more than 65% seen once. Sample: peripheral blood. The origin of the receptors is a man in his fifties or sixties with COVID-19, enrolled during active disease.

CDR3 protein: CASSDRTGTGGIYSNQPQHF. In DNA, the CDR3 is TGTGCCAGCAGCGACCGTACCGGGACAGGGGGGATTTATAGCAATCAGCCCCAGCATTTT. This chain uses TRBV28 with TRBJ1-5; 11 bases are a match to TRBD1. Trimming at V came to 6 bases and at J to 0 bases, leaving 16 bases not matched to a gene. Looked up from germline, CDR1 is MDHEN and CDR2 is SYDVKM. The CDR3 is 20 amino acids.

This clone was detected only a few times. V is TRBV5-4 and J is TRBJ2-1, with 7 bases aligning to TRBD2. CDR3 length: 14 amino acids. J gave up 10 bases and V 4 bases, and 11 bases lay outside the gene matches. Per the germline V gene, CDR1 is SGHNT and CDR2 is YYREEE (reference sequence). The CDR3 nucleotides read TGTGCCAGCAGCCAGCGGGGCCTAGCTGGGGAGCAGTTCTTC. It is translated as CASSQRGLAGEQFF.

The V gene is TRBV30, the J gene TRBJ2-1; 12 bases agree with TRBD1. With V trimmed by 0 bases and J by 8 bases, 5 bases remained unmatched. CDR3 length: 15 residues. Germline CDR1 is GTSNPN and CDR2 is SVGIG (reference sequence). The DNA for the CDR3 is TGTGCCTGGAGTGTAAGGGACAGGGGGCTTGATGAGCAGTTCTTC. It codes for CAWSVRDRGLDEQFF.

The rearrangement joins TRBV19 to TRBJ1-2, with 9 nucleotides matching TRBD1. Germline lookup yields CDR1 LNHDA and CDR2 SQIVND (reference sequence). The CDR3 loop spans 14 amino acids. The J segment lost 8 bases and the V segment lost 2 bases, leaving 6 bases of the junction unmatched. The DNA of the CDR3 is TGTGCCAGTAGTATACTCACAGGGGGCCGGGGCTACACCTTC. Translation: CASSILTGGRGYTF.

The chain has TRBV10-3 and TRBJ2-2; TRBD1 matches at 7 bases. V lost 7 bases and J lost 5; bases outside the gene matches: 10. Germline CDR1 and CDR2: ENHRY and SYGVKD. CDR3 size: 15 residues. The DNA for the CDR3 is TGTGCCATCAACGGACAGGTCAAGGGTACCGGGGAGCTGTTTTTT. Its translation: CAINGQVKGTGELFF.

This clone was detected a few times. The chain has TRBV15 and TRBJ1-1; tentative D call: TRBD1 (5 bases). Germline assignment: CDR1 LNHNV and CDR2 YYDKDF (reference sequence). This CDR3 region has 15 residues. The V end lost 4 bases, the J end lost 4 bases, and 16 bases lay between the germline ends. CDR3 sequence (DNA): TGTGCCACCAGCAATCTGAAGGGGTTGAGCACTGAAGCTTTCTTT. Translating gives CATSNLKGLSTEAFF.

The chain recombines TRBV5-5 with TRBJ2-6; no firm D call. The CDR3 is 16 residues long. CDR1 is SGHKS, CDR2 YYEKEE, per germline (reference sequence). Trimming shortened V by 4 bases and J by 2 bases, and 13 bases separated the two germline ends. CDR3 region: CASSQLSEAGANVLTF. The CDR3 DNA follows: TGTGCCAGCAGCCAGCTCAGCGAGGCTGGGGCCAACGTCCTGACTTTC. The variable domain in full, completed from reference TRBV5-5 and TRBJ2-6, reads DAGVTQSPTHLIKTRGQQVTLRCSPISGHKSVSWYQQVLGQGPQFIFQYYEKEERGRGNFPDRFSARQFPNYSSELNVNALLLGDSALYLCASSQLSEAGANVLTFGAGSRLTVL.

V usage is TRBV29-1 and J usage is TRBJ2-2; D might be TRBD1 (5 bases). The V and J ends lost 1 base and 3 bases respectively, with 9 bases between them. Germline values: CDR1 SQVTM, CDR2 ANQGSEA. The CDR3 has 14 residues. CDR3: CSVEGQGYTGELFF. As DNA, the CDR3 is TGCAGCGTTGAAGGCCAGGGTTACACCGGGGAGCTGTTTTTT.

The chain is built from TRBV18 and TRBJ1-2; 12 bases fit TRBD1. This CDR3 is 15 amino acids long. CDR1 is KGHSH and CDR2 is LQKENI in the germline V gene. V was clipped by 3 bases and J by 8 bases; unmatched bases: 7. The CDR3 here is CASSPRGQGAQGYTF. In DNA, the CDR3 is TGTGCCAGCTCACCTAGGGGACAGGGGGCACAAGGCTACACCTTC.

A single count supports this clone. The chain employs TRBV5-4 and TRBJ2-3; 9 bases agree with TRBD2. The CDR3 totals 16 residues. V dropped 1 base and J dropped 2; count of bases not matched to a gene: 5. In germline, CDR1 is SGHNT, CDR2 YYREEE (reference sequence). This CDR3 reads CASSLPLAGDTDTQYF. In nucleotides, the CDR3 is TGTGCCAGCAGCTTGCCGTTAGCGGGGGACACAGATACGCAGTATTTT.

This clone was seen more than once but under ten times. The rearrangement links TRBV7-6 to TRBJ2-6, with D maybe TRBD2 (6 bases). Germline lookup yields CDR1 SGHVS and CDR2 FNYEAQ. V shed 5 bases and J shed 1 base, with 27 bases lying between them. This CDR3 spans 21 amino acids. This CDR3 reads CASSPRAGITREVSGANVLTF. For the CDR3, the DNA is TGTGCCAGCAGCCCCCGGGCCGGTATAACCAGGGAGGTTTCTGGGGCCAACGTCCTGACTTTC.

This clone turned up a few times. CDR3 bases: TGCAGCGTGCCGGACATCACTGAAGCTTTCTTT. Its translation: CSVPDITEAFF. This chain links TRBV29-1 with TRBJ1-1; possible D gene TRBD1, 5 bases. Per the germline V gene, CDR1 is SQVTM and CDR2 is ANQGSEA. The CDR3 sequence is 11 residues long. The V end lost 6 bases, the J end lost 4 bases, and 9 bases lay between the germline ends.

This clone is a singleton in its sample. The rearrangement joins TRBV28 to TRBJ2-5; the match to TRBD1 covers 10 bases. In germline, CDR1 is MDHEN, CDR2 SYDVKM. The CDR3 is 17 residues long. J lost 0 bases, V lost 3 bases, and 7 bases had no gene match. CDR3 residues: CASSFGGTGVDQETQYF. The CDR3 DNA reads TGTGCCAGCAGTTTCGGCGGGACAGGGGTGGACCAAGAGACCCAGTACTTC.

V usage is TRBV24-1 and J usage is TRBJ1-5; D is undetermined. Trimming left V 6 bases short and J 7 bases short, with 15 bases between. The CDR3 is 14 amino acids. In germline, CDR1 is KGHDR, CDR2 SFDVKD. DNA of the CDR3: TGTGCCACCAGTTCCGGGGTCTTGAGCCAGCCCCAGCATTTT. It translates to CATSSGVLSQPQHF.

The CDR3 region is CASSILAGSYNEQFF. The CDR3 DNA follows: TGCGCCAGCAGCATTCTAGCGGGATCCTACAATGAGCAGTTCTTC. The chain uses TRBV5-1 and TRBJ2-1; 9 bases agree with TRBD2. V lost 4 bases and J lost 1; bases outside the gene matches: 3. The CDR3 extends over 15 amino acids. The germline V gene has CDR1 SGHRS and CDR2 YFSETQ.

By its share, this clone is medium-sized (0.01 to 0.1%). The rearrangement joins TRBV11-2 to TRBJ2-5; 7 nucleotides line up with TRBD1. V dropped 5 bases and J dropped 3; count of bases not matched to a gene: 6. This CDR3 is built from 14 residues. The germline V gene has CDR1 SGHAT and CDR2 FQNNGV. The CDR3 sequence is CASSPWDSKETQYF. CDR3 DNA: TGTGCCAGCAGCCCGTGGGACAGCAAAGAGACCCAGTACTTC.